Listed here are 31 T cell receptor beta chains from one sample, sequenced in a study of CD8 T cells in Susac syndrome. The RNA input was about 0.5 to 1 ug, and it was reverse transcribed with random hexamers. TCRdb recomputed calls from the immunoSEQ multiplex PCR reads with MiXCR, one row per CDR3 protein. The sample lists some 200,000 distinct CDR3 sequences, 90% to 95% seen once, with roughly 0.094% in the top ten. Sample: CD4+ T cells from PBMCs. These TCRs come from a human donor with multiple sclerosis.

The chain joins TRBV7-6 to TRBJ2-3; D could derive from TRBD1 or TRBD2 (6 bases each). In germline, CDR1 is SGHVS, CDR2 FNYEAQ. The length of the CDR3 is 15 residues. Between the trimmed V and J ends, which lost 2 bases and 2 bases, there was a span of 11 bases. The CDR3, as DNA: TGTGCCAGCAGCTTAAGAGGGGGGTACACAGATACGCAGTATTTT. This gives the protein CASSLRGGYTDTQYF.

The chain has TRBV19 and TRBJ1-1; D is undetermined. Trimming took off 6 bases at V and 0 bases at J, with 8 bases between the two ends. This CDR3 has 13 amino acids. The germline V gene encodes CDR1 LNHDA and CDR2 SQIVND (reference sequence). The CDR3: CASRLLMNTEAFF. DNA for the CDR3: TGTGCCAGTAGGCTCCTCATGAACACTGAAGCTTTCTTT.

This clonotype was counted once. Written as DNA, the CDR3 is TGTGCCATCAGTGAAAGTGAAGATACGCAGTATTTT. Its translation: CAISESEDTQYF. The gene calls are TRBV10-3 and TRBJ2-3; D is unresolved. CDR3 length: 12 amino acids. CDR1 and CDR2 from the germline V gene are ENHRY and SYGVKD. V lost 3 bases to trimming and J lost 5 bases, with 6 bases between them.

V is TRBV12-3 or TRBV12-4 and J is TRBJ2-1, with D unresolved. This CDR3 contains 14 residues. Trimming stripped 5 bases from V and 9 bases from J, with 17 bases between. This CDR3 is CASSPRVLLREQFF. The CDR3 region has the DNA TGTGCCAGCAGTCCCCGGGTCCTACTCCGTGAGCAGTTCTTC.

This rearrangement joins TRBV4-1 to TRBJ1-1; D might be TRBD1 (6 bases). CDR3 size: 15 residues. Germline V gives CDR1 MGHRA, CDR2 YSYEKL. Trimming removed 5 bases from V and 0 bases from J, with 13 bases in between. The CDR3 DNA sequence: TGCGCCAGCAGCACCCAACAGGGTTTGAACACTGAAGCTTTCTTT. Amino acid sequence: CASSTQQGLNTEAFF.

This clonotype came up once. The chain is built from TRBV24-1 and TRBJ2-3, with TRBD2 matching over 14 bases. Unmatched junction bases numbered 6, after V lost 3 bases and J lost 5 bases. The CDR3 spans 17 residues. CDR1 and CDR2 from the germline V gene are KGHDR and SFDVKD. The CDR3 DNA reads TGTGCCACCAGTGATCCCGGACTAGCGGGGGGAGAAGATACGCAGTATTTT. Its translation: CATSDPGLAGGEDTQYF.

V gene TRBV11-2 combines with J gene TRBJ2-1; TRBD1 aligns across 9 bases. Germline CDR1 and CDR2: SGHAT and FQNNGV. The CDR3 runs to 14 residues. V trimming: 3 bases; J trimming: 4 bases; junction bases outside the gene matches: 1. The CDR3 loop reads CASSFDRGYNEQFF. CDR3 DNA sequence: TGTGCCAGCAGCTTCGACAGGGGGTACAATGAGCAGTTCTTC.

The rearrangement uses TRBV30 and TRBJ2-3; no firm D call. This CDR3 region has 14 residues. Trimming removed 1 base at V and 0 bases at J, with 8 bases between. Looked up from germline, CDR1 is GTSNPN and CDR2 is SVGIG (reference sequence). CDR3 residues: CAWSGGSSTDTQYF. For the CDR3, the DNA is TGTGCCTGGAGTGGTGGCAGTAGCACAGATACGCAGTATTTT.

The CDR3 nucleotides read TGTGCCACCAGCAGACAGGGGGCTGGCTATGGCTACACCTTC. Its translation is CATSRQGAGYGYTF. J is TRBJ1-2 and V is TRBV15, with 8 positions matching TRBD1. This CDR3 has 14 amino acids. V gave up 2 bases and J gave up 4 bases; unmatched junction bases: 3. Germline V gene sequence: CDR1 LNHNV, CDR2 YYDKDF (reference sequence).

The rearrangement joins TRBV14 to TRBJ2-1; possibly TRBD1 for D (7 bases). The CDR3 sequence is 12 residues long. Trimming left V 4 bases short and J 13 bases short, with 14 bases between. Germline V CDR1 and CDR2: SGHDN, FVKESK. The CDR3 protein is CASSRQGLTQFF. The CDR3 coding sequence is TGTGCCAGCAGCCGACAGGGACTTACCCAGTTCTTC.

The chain links TRBV19 to TRBJ2-2; 7 bases agree with TRBD1. The trim removed 7 bases at V and 7 bases at J, leaving 9 bases unmatched. The CDR3 consists of 14 residues. The germline V gene has CDR1 LNHDA and CDR2 SQIVND (reference sequence). CDR3 protein: CASTGTAFIGELFF. DNA of the CDR3: TGTGCCAGTACCGGGACAGCCTTCATCGGGGAGCTGTTTTTT.

V and J are TRBV10-3 and TRBJ2-7; 7 nucleotides line up with TRBD2. The CDR3 sequence is 16 residues long. Germline CDR1 ENHRY, CDR2 SYGVKD. V dropped 8 bases and J dropped 2; count of bases not matched to a gene: 15. CDR3 residues: CAIAPDPGRVPYEQYF. The DNA for the CDR3 is TGTGCCATCGCTCCGGACCCAGGGAGGGTCCCCTACGAGCAGTACTTC.

V is TRBV6-4 and J is TRBJ2-1, with 7 bases aligning to TRBD2. CDR1 and CDR2 from the germline V gene are MRHNA and SNTAGT. Unmatched junction bases numbered 5, after V lost 2 bases and J lost 1 base. The CDR3 contains 16 residues. DNA for the CDR3: TGTGCCAGCAGTGACAGGGAGGGGAGTTCCTACAATGAGCAGTTCTTC. Translation gives CASSDREGSSYNEQFF.

The rearrangement links TRBV6-6 to TRBJ2-7; the D gene is possibly TRBD2 (5 bases). This CDR3 region has 12 residues. Trimming cost V 7 bases and J 6 bases, with 13 bases left between them. Germline V CDR1 and CDR2: MNHNY, SVGAGI (reference sequence). CDR3 in DNA: TGTGCCAGCACCCCCAGTCGGGGCGAGCAGTACTTC. It translates to CASTPSRGEQYF.

This clonotype has just a few counts. The rearrangement links TRBV20-1 to TRBJ2-1; weak D call: TRBD2 (7 bases). The V gene lost 3 bases and the J gene lost 2 bases, with 11 bases spanning the gap. Germline V gives CDR1 DFQATT, CDR2 SNEGSKA (reference sequence). This CDR3 is built from 14 residues. The CDR3 region has the DNA TGCAGTGCTAGGGGAGGGGGACCCTACAATGAGCAGTTCTTC. Its translation is CSARGGGPYNEQFF.

This chain connects TRBV29-1 to TRBJ1-1, with a tentative D call TRBD1 (5 bases). Germline loops: CDR1 SQVTM, CDR2 ANQGSEA. V shed 4 bases and J shed 4 bases, with 7 bases lying between them. This CDR3 has 11 amino acids. The CDR3 spells CSVAGATEAFF. As DNA, the CDR3 is TGCAGCGTTGCCGGGGCCACTGAAGCTTTCTTT.

The chain combines TRBV30 with TRBJ2-3; D is unclear. Trimming shortened V by 4 bases and J by 6 bases, and 11 bases separated the two germline ends. CDR1 GTSNPN and CDR2 SVGIG come from the germline V gene (reference sequence). This CDR3 is built from 12 residues. Here the CDR3 DNA reads TGTGCCTGGACAGAAGTCTTGGATACGCAGTATTTT. Protein: CAWTEVLDTQYF.

This clonotype was observed once. The chain is built from TRBV12-5 and TRBJ1-2; D is perhaps TRBD1 (6 bases). The germline CDR1 and CDR2 sequences are LGHNT and FRNRAP. V dropped 0 bases and J dropped 5 bases, with 7 bases sitting between them. The CDR3 runs to 13 residues. CDR3 coding DNA: TGTGCTAGTGGTTTGGTAGGGGGATATGGCTACACCTTC. This translates into CASGLVGGYGYTF.

The CDR3 reads CSADIAGGSDTQYF. CDR3 nucleotides: TGCAGTGCTGACATAGCGGGGGGTTCAGATACGCAGTATTTT. The rearrangement uses TRBV20-1 and TRBJ2-3, with 10 bases lining up with TRBD2. Germline loops: CDR1 DFQATT, CDR2 SNEGSKA (reference sequence). The trim removed 5 bases at V and 4 bases at J, leaving 6 bases unmatched. This CDR3 comprises 14 residues.

The V call is TRBV5-6, the J call TRBJ2-6; no definite D call. Trimming shortened V by 5 bases and J by 0 bases, and 9 bases separated the two germline ends. The CDR3 runs 15 residues. Looked up from germline, CDR1 is SGHDT and CDR2 is YYEEEE. The DNA of the CDR3 is TGTGCCAGCAGGTTTATAGTCTCTGGGGCCAACGTCCTGACTTTC. Its protein product is CASRFIVSGANVLTF. Together with reference TRBV5-6 and TRBJ2-6, the CDR3 gives the full variable domain: DAGVTQSPTHLIKTRGQQVTLRCSPKSGHDTVSWYQQALGQGPQFIFQYYEEEERQRGNFPDRFSGHQFPNYSSELNVNALLLGDSALYLCASRFIVSGANVLTFGAGSRLTVL.

The chain links TRBV9 to TRBJ2-7; 9 positions agree with TRBD2. V shed 4 bases and J 2 bases; nucleotides not matched to a gene: 4. Germline-derived CDR1 and CDR2 are SGDLS and YYNGEE. The CDR3 spans 14 residues. The CDR3 bases are TGTGCCAGCAGCTCTAGCGGGATAACCTACGAGCAGTACTTC. Translation gives CASSSSGITYEQYF.

A single count supports this clonotype. Because the CDR3 is missing its conserved closing phenylalanine or tryptophan, this is likely a read error. CDR3 sequence reads: CASSQEYSNQPQHL. CDR3 nucleotide sequence: TGTGCCAGCAGCCAAGAGTATAGCAATCAGCCCCAGCATTTG. The rearrangement links TRBV3-1 to TRBJ1-5, with D unresolved. In germline, CDR1 is LGHDT, CDR2 YNNKEL (reference sequence). V gave up 0 bases and J gave up 0 bases, with 3 bases separating them. The CDR3 is made up of 14 amino acids.

The J gene is TRBJ1-2, the V gene TRBV15; tentatively, D is TRBD1 (5 bases). V lost 4 bases, J lost 8 bases, and 14 bases lay in between. The germline V gene encodes CDR1 LNHNV and CDR2 YYDKDF (reference sequence). This CDR3 comprises 13 residues. For the CDR3, the DNA is TGTGCCACCAGCATATTGAGGGGCCGGGGCTACACCTTC. Translated: CATSILRGRGYTF.

This clonotype was observed a single time. J is TRBJ1-2 and V is TRBV20-1; D remains ambiguous. This CDR3 spans 14 amino acids. V was clipped by 5 bases and J by 4 bases, with 17 bases between them. CDR1 and CDR2 (germline): DFQATT, SNEGSKA (reference sequence). CDR3 sequence: CSAPGRWEGYGYTF. As DNA, the CDR3 is TGCAGTGCTCCTGGACGGTGGGAAGGCTATGGCTACACCTTC.

The chain uses TRBV5-4 and TRBJ2-1; D is tentatively TRBD1 or TRBD2 (5 bases each). CDR1 is SGHNT and CDR2 is YYREEE in the germline V gene (reference sequence). V was cut by 6 bases and J by 7 bases, with 11 bases left in between. CDR3 length: 12 amino acids. This CDR3 reads CASIGTGNEQFF. The CDR3 nucleotides are TGTGCCAGCATCGGGACGGGGAATGAGCAGTTCTTC.

The chain employs TRBV20-1 and TRBJ2-7; D call uncertain. The CDR3 has 13 amino acids. Per the germline V gene, CDR1 is DFQATT and CDR2 is SNEGSKA (reference sequence). Trimming removed 7 bases at V and 0 bases at J, with 13 bases between. The CDR3 coding sequence is TGCAGTGTCCACCGTCCGGGCTCCTACGAGCAGTACTTC. Encoded protein: CSVHRPGSYEQYF.

The rearrangement links TRBV9 to TRBJ2-1; 10 nucleotides align to TRBD2. Germline assignment: CDR1 SGDLS and CDR2 YYNGEE. The CDR3 consists of 14 residues. J gave up 5 bases and V 5 bases, and 4 bases lay outside the gene matches. Here the CDR3 reads CASRGGLADNEQFF. The CDR3 DNA follows: TGTGCCAGCAGGGGCGGACTAGCGGACAATGAGCAGTTCTTC.

The rearrangement joins TRBV7-9 to TRBJ2-5; TRBD1 agrees at 9 bases. The CDR3 has 15 residues. The germline gives CDR1 SEHNR, CDR2 FQNEAQ (reference sequence). V dropped 2 bases and J dropped 2; count of bases not matched to a gene: 3. CDR3 nucleotides: TGTGCCAGCAGCTTATTCGGACAGGGGCAAGAGACCCAGTACTTC. Translated, it gives CASSLFGQGQETQYF.

The chain carries TRBV20-1 and TRBJ2-7, with no clear D. The CDR3 spans 11 residues. Germline lookup yields CDR1 DFQATT and CDR2 SNEGSKA (reference sequence). Deletions cut 3 bases from V and 6 bases from J, with 9 bases between. CDR3 loop: CSARRDGEQYF. CDR3 coding DNA: TGCAGTGCTAGGCGAGACGGCGAGCAGTACTTC.

The CDR3, as DNA: TGTGCCAGTCGAGGACAGGGCTTTGCGAGGGCTTTCTTT. It is translated as CASRGQGFARAFF. J is TRBJ1-1 and V is TRBV25-1; 8 positions match TRBD1. CDR1 and CDR2 (germline): MGHDK, SYGVNS. Losses at the gene ends were 9 bases for V and 11 bases for J; bases not matched to a gene: 14. This CDR3 has 13 amino acids.

The chain joins TRBV20-1 to TRBJ2-1; D is perhaps TRBD2 (6 bases). This CDR3 contains 15 residues. Trimming took off 4 bases at V and 1 base at J, with 14 bases between the two ends. CDR1 and CDR2 (germline): DFQATT, SNEGSKA (reference sequence). The CDR3: CSAIGGSNSYNEQFF. The CDR3 DNA follows: TGCAGTGCTATTGGGGGGTCGAATTCCTACAATGAGCAGTTCTTC.